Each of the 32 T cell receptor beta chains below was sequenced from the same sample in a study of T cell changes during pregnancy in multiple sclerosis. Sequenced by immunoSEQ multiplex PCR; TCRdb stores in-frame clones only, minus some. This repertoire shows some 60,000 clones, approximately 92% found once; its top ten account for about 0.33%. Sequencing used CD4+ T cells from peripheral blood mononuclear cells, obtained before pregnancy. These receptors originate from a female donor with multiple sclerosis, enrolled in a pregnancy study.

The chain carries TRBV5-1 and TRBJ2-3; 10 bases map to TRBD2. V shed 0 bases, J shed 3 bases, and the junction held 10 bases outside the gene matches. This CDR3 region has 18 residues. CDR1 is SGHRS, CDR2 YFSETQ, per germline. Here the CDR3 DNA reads TGCGCCAGCAGCTTGGAAGCTAGCGGGAGCGGGAGGACAGATACGCAGTATTTT. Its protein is CASSLEASGSGRTDTQYF.

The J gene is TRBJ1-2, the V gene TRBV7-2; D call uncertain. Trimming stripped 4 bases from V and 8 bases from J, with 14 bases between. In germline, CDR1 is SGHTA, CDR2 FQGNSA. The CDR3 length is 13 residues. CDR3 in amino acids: CASSSAGSGGYTF. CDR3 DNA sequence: TGTGCCAGCAGCTCCGCAGGATCCGGCGGCTACACCTTC.

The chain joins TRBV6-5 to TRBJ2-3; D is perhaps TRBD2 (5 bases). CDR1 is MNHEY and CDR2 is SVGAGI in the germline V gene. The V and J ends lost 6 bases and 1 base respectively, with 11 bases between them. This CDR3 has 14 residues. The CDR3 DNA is TGTGCCAGCAGCGAGGGAGCGGGCACAGATACGCAGTATTTT. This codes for CASSEGAGTDTQYF.

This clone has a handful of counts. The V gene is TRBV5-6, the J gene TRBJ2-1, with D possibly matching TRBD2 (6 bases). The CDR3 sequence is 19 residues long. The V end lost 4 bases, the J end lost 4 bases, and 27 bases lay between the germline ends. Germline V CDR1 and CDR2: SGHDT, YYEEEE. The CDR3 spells CASSRGGASLTRPYNEQFF. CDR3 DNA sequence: TGTGCCAGCAGCCGGGGAGGAGCCTCACTTACACGCCCTTACAATGAGCAGTTCTTC.

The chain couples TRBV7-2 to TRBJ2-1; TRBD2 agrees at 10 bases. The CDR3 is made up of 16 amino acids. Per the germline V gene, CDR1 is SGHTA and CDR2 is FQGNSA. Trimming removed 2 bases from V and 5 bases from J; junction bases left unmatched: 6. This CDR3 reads CASSLTGTSVHNEQFF. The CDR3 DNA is TGTGCCAGCAGCTTAACCGGGACTAGCGTACACAATGAGCAGTTCTTC.

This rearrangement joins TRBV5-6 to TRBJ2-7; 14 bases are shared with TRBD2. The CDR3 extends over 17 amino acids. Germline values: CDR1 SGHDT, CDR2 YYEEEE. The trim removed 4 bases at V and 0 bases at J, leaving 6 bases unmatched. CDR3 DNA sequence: TGTGCCAGCAGCAAGATGGGACTAGCGGGAGCCTCCTACGAGCAGTACTTC. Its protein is CASSKMGLAGASYEQYF.

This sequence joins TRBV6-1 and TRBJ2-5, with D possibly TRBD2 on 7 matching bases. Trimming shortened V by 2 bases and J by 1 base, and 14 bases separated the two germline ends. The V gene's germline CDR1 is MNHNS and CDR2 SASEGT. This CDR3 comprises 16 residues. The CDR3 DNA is TGTGCCAGCAGTGAAAAAGGGGGAGGGGGCCAAGAGACCCAGTACTTC. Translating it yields CASSEKGGGGQETQYF.

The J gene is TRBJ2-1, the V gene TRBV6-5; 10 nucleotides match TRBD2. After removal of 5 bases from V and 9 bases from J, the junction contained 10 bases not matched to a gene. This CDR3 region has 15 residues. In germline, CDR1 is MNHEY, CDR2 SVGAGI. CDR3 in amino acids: CASSPLIAGGGEQFF. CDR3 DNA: TGTGCCAGCAGTCCCTTAATAGCGGGAGGAGGTGAGCAGTTCTTC.

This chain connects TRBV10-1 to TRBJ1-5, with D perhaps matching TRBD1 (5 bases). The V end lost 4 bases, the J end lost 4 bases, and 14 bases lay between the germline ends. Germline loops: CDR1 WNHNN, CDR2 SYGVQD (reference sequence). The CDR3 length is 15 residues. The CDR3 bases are TGCGCCAGCAGTGTTGAGGAAAGGGGTAATCAGCCCCAGCATTTT. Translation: CASSVEERGNQPQHF.

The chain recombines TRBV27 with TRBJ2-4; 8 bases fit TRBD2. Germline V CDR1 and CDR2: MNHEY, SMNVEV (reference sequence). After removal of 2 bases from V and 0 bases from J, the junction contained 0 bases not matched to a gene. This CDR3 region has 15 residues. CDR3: CASSLAGGAKNIQYF. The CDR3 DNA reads TGTGCCAGCAGTTTAGCGGGAGGAGCCAAAAACATTCAGTACTTC.

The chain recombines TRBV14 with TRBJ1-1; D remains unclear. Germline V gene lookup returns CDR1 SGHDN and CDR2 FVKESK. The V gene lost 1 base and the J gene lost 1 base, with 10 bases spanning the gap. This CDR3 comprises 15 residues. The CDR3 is CASSQGGRENTEAFF. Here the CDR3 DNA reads TGTGCCAGCAGCCAAGGAGGGAGGGAGAACACTGAAGCTTTCTTT.

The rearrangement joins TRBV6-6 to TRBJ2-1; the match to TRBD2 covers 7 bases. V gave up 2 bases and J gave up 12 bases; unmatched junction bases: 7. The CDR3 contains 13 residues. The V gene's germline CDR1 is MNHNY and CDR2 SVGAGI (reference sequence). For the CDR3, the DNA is TGTGCCAGCAGTTACGCGACCGGGGGGAGGCAGTTCTTC. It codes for CASSYATGGRQFF.

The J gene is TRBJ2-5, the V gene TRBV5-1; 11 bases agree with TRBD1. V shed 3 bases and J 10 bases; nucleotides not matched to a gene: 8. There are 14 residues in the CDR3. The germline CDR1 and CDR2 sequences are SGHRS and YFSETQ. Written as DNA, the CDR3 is TGCGCCAGCAGCTCTCCCGGGGACAGGGGGAACCAGTACTTC. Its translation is CASSSPGDRGNQYF.

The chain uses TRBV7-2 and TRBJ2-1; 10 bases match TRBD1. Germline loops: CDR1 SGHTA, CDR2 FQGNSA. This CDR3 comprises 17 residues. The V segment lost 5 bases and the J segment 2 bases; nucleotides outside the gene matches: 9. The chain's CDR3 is CASSHRRDRGPYNEQFF. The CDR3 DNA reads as TGTGCCAGCAGCCATAGACGGGACAGGGGCCCCTACAATGAGCAGTTCTTC.

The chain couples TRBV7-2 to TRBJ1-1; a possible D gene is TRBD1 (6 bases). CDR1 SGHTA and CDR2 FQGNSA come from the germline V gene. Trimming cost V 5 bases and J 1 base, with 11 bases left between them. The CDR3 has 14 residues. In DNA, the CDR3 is TGTGCCAGCAGCCCTCAACAGGGGAACACTGAAGCTTTCTTT. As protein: CASSPQQGNTEAFF.

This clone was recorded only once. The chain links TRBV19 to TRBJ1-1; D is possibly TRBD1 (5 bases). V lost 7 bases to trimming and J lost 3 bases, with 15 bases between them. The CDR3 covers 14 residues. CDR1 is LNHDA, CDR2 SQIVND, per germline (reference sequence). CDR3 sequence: CASTVRVQDTEAFF. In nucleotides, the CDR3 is TGTGCCAGTACGGTCAGGGTCCAGGACACTGAAGCTTTCTTT.

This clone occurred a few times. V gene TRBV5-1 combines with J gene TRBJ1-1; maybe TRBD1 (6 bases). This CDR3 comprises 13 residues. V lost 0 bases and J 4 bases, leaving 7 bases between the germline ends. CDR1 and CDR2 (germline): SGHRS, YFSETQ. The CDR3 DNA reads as TGCGCCAGCAGCTTGGGAGGGGGCACTGAAGCTTTCTTT. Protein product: CASSLGGGTEAFF.

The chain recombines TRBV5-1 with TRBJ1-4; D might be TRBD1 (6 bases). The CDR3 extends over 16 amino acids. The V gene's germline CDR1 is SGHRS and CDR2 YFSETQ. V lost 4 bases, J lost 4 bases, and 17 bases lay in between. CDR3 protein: CASSPQGQPINEKLFF. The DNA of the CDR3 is TGCGCCAGCAGCCCACAGGGACAACCAATTAATGAAAAACTGTTTTTT.

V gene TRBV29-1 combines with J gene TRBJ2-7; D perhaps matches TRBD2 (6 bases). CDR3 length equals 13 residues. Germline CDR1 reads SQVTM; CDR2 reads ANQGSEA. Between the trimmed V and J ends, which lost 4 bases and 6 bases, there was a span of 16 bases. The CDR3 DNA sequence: TGCAGCGTTGGGTCCGGGACGGGACTCGAGCAGTACTTC. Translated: CSVGSGTGLEQYF.

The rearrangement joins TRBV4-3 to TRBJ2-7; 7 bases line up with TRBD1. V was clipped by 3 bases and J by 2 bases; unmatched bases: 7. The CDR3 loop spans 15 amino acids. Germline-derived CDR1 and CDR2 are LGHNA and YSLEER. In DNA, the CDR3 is TGCGCCAGCAGCCAGCAGACAGGGAACCCCTACGAGCAGTACTTC. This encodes CASSQQTGNPYEQYF.

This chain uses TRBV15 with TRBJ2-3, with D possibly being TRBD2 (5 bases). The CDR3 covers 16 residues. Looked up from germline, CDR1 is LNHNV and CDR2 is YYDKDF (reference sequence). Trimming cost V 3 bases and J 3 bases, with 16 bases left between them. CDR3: CATSRGGGRSTDTQYF. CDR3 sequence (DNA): TGTGCCACCAGCAGGGGCGGAGGACGATCAACAGATACGCAGTATTTT.

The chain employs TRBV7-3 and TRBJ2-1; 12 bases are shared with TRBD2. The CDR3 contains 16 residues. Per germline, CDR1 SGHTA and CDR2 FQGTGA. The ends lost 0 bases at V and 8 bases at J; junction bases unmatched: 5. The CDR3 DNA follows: TGTGCCAGCAGCTTAACGACTAGCGGGAGTGGTGATGAGCAGTTCTTC. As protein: CASSLTTSGSGDEQFF.

In nucleotides, the CDR3 is TGTGCCAGTGCTACTAGCGGGCGTCCGCAGTTCTTC. It encodes CASATSGRPQFF. The chain couples TRBV19 to TRBJ2-1; 9 bases agree with TRBD2. J was trimmed by 12 bases and V by 8 bases; bases with no gene match: 8. From germline, CDR1 is LNHDA and CDR2 SQIVND (reference sequence). This CDR3 comprises 12 residues.

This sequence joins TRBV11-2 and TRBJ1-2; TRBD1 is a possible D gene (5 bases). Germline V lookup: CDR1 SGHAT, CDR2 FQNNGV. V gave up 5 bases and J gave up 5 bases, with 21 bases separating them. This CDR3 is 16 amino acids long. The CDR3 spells CASSAALIQGNYGYTF. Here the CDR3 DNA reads TGTGCCAGCAGCGCAGCCTTGATTCAGGGTAATTATGGCTACACCTTC.

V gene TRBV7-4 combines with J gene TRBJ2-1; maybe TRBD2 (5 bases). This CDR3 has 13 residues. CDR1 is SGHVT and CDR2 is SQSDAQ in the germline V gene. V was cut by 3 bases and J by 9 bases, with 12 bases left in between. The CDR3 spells CASSFGRRVEQFF. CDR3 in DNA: TGTGCCAGCAGCTTCGGTCGGCGGGTTGAGCAGTTCTTC.

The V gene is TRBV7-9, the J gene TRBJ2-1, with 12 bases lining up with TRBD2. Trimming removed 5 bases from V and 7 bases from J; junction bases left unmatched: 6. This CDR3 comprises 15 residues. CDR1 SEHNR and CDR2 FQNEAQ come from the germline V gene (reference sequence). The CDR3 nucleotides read TGTGCCAGCAGCATTCGACTAGCGGGAGTGAATGAGCAGTTCTTC. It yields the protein CASSIRLAGVNEQFF. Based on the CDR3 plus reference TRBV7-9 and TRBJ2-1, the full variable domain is DTGVSQNPRHKITKRGQNVTFRCDPISEHNRLYWYRQTLGQGPEFLTYFQNEAQLEKSRLLSDRFSAERPKGSFSTLEIQRTEQGDSAMYLCASSIRLAGVNEQFFGPGTRLTVL.

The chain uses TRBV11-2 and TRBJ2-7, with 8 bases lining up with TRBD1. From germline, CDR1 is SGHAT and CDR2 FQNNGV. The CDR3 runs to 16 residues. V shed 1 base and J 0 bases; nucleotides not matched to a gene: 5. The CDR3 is CASSLGQGTHSYEQYF. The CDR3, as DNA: TGTGCCAGCAGCTTAGGACAGGGGACCCACTCCTACGAGCAGTACTTC.

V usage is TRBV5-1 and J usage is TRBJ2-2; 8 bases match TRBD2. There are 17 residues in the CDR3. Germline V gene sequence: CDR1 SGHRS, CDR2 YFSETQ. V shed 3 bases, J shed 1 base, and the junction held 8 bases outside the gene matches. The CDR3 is CASSSLADRLNTGELFF. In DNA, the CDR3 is TGCGCCAGCAGCTCACTAGCGGACAGACTGAACACCGGGGAGCTGTTTTTT.

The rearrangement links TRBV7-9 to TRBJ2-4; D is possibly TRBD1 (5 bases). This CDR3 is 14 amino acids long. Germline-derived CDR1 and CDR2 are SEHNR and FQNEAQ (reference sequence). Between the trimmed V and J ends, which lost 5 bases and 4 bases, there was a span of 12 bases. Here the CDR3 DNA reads TGTGCCAGCAGCCTGACAGATCTAAAAAACATTCAGTACTTC. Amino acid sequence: CASSLTDLKNIQYF.

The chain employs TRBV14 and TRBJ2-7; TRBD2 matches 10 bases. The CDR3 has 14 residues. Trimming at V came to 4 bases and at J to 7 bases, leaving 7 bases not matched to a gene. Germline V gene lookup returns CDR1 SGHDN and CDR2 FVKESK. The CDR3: CASSLASGSFEQYF. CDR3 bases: TGTGCCAGCAGCCTGGCTAGCGGGAGTTTTGAGCAGTACTTC.

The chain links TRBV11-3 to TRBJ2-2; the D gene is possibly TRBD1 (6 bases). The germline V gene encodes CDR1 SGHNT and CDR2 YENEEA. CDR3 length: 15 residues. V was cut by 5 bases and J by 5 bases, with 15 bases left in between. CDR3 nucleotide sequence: TGTGCCAGCAGCCCGACAGGCTCCCGGACCGGGGAGCTGTTTTTT. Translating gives CASSPTGSRTGELFF.

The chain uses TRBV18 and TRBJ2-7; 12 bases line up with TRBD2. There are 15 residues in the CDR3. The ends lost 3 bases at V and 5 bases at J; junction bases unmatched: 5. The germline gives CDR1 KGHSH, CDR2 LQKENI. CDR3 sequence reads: CASSPASGRANEQYF. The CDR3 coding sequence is TGTGCCAGCTCACCGGCTAGCGGGAGGGCCAACGAGCAGTACTTC.